The 30 T cell receptor beta chains reported below all come from one sample, sequenced in a study of cytomegalovirus exposure and HLA in healthy donors. This PCR relied on a set of 60 Vbeta primers and 13 Jbeta primers. Sequencing was performed with immunoSEQ multiplex PCR; in TCRdb, only in-frame clones are kept and a portion is missing. The profile covers approximately 250,000 clones, with about three quarters appearing a single time and approximately 0.49% taken by the ten largest. Material for sequencing was PBMCs. Receptors originate from a boy younger than 18 in good health and CMV-seronegative.

The gene calls are TRBV30 and TRBJ1-1, with a weak D call TRBD1 (5 bases). The CDR3 is 15 residues long. Trimming left V 3 bases short and J 0 bases short, with 14 bases between. Germline V gene sequence: CDR1 GTSNPN, CDR2 SVGIG (reference sequence). CDR3 residues: CAWRLFRGVNTEAFF. The DNA for the CDR3 is TGTGCCTGGAGGCTCTTTAGGGGCGTGAACACTGAAGCTTTCTTT.

V and J are TRBV2 and TRBJ1-5; 11 nucleotides agree with TRBD1. CDR3 length: 15 residues. V dropped 5 bases and J dropped 5; count of bases not matched to a gene: 5. The V gene's germline CDR1 is SNHLY and CDR2 FYNNEI. CDR3 coding DNA: TGTGCCAGCAGTAGGACAGGGGGCGAGTATCAGCCCCAGCATTTT. This translates into CASSRTGGEYQPQHF.

The chain has TRBV11-2 and TRBJ2-7, with D hard to call. The CDR3 has 14 residues. V lost 1 base to trimming and J lost 5 bases, with 12 bases between them. CDR1 and CDR2 from the germline V gene are SGHAT and FQNNGV. Here the CDR3 reads CASSLVALRNEQYF. DNA for the CDR3: TGTGCCAGCAGCTTAGTCGCCCTGCGGAACGAGCAGTACTTC. Full variable domain (remainder filled in from reference TRBV11-2 and TRBJ2-7): EAGVAQSPRYKIIEKRQSVAFWCNPISGHATLYWYQQILGQGPKLLIQFQNNGVVDDSQLPKDRFSAERLKGVDSTLKIQPAKLEDSAVYLCASSLVALRNEQYFGPGTRLTVT.

The chain employs TRBV5-1 and TRBJ2-1, with 10 nucleotides matching TRBD2. The CDR3 is 13 residues long. Germline V gene sequence: CDR1 SGHRS, CDR2 YFSETQ. Trimming took 7 bases from V and 13 from J; bases not matched to a gene: 11. The DNA of the CDR3 is TGCGCCAGCTCTTTAGCGGGGGGCTCCGCCCAGTTCTTC. Its protein is CASSLAGGSAQFF.

V usage is TRBV7-2 and J usage is TRBJ1-2; D gene unclear. Germline CDR1 is SGHTA and CDR2 is FQGNSA. V was pared by 4 bases and J by 0 bases, with 9 bases between. The CDR3 is 14 amino acids. The CDR3 DNA reads TGTGCCAGCAGCTCCATCCCCCCTAACTATGGCTACACCTTC. Protein sequence: CASSSIPPNYGYTF.

The chain links TRBV4-1 to TRBJ2-3, with 9 bases identical to TRBD2. Germline V gene lookup returns CDR1 MGHRA and CDR2 YSYEKL. The CDR3 is 12 residues long. With V trimmed by 11 bases and J by 6 bases, 6 bases remained unmatched. The CDR3 reads CASSGDRDTQYF. CDR3 bases: TGCGCCTCTAGCGGGGATCGGGATACGCAGTATTTT.

This clone was counted between two and nine times. The J gene is TRBJ2-3, the V gene TRBV7-3; no firm D call. The CDR3 covers 14 residues. CDR1 is SGHTA and CDR2 is FQGTGA in the germline V gene. The germline V and J ends were trimmed by 4 bases and 0 bases, with 8 bases remaining between them. This CDR3 reads CASSSLDSTDTQYF. The CDR3 DNA sequence: TGTGCCAGCAGCTCCCTAGATAGCACAGATACGCAGTATTTT.

The gene calls are TRBV9 and TRBJ1-2, with 7 nucleotides matching TRBD1. Germline CDR1 is SGDLS and CDR2 is YYNGEE. The CDR3 consists of 15 residues. V lost 0 bases to trimming and J lost 4 bases; unmatched junction nucleotides: 6. The CDR3 loop reads CASSVAGQAAYGYTF. The DNA for the CDR3 is TGTGCCAGCAGCGTAGCAGGACAGGCCGCCTATGGCTACACCTTC.

The chain uses TRBV7-9 and TRBJ2-7, with D maybe TRBD1 (6 bases). Trimming took 3 bases from V and 3 from J, leaving 18 bases between them. CDR3 length: 16 amino acids. Looked up from germline, CDR1 is SEHNR and CDR2 is FQNEAQ (reference sequence). The CDR3 coding sequence is TGTGCCAGCAGCTTCGAACAGGGCCCCAAAGTCTACGAGCAGTACTTC. Translation gives CASSFEQGPKVYEQYF.

The rearrangement joins TRBV6-5 to TRBJ1-5; 7 positions agree with TRBD1. The CDR3 has 13 amino acids. The V gene end was trimmed by 6 bases and the J gene end by 4 bases; junction bases not matched to a gene: 3. Per germline, CDR1 MNHEY and CDR2 SVGAGI. The chain's CDR3 is CASRSTGNQPQHF. In nucleotides, the CDR3 is TGTGCCAGCAGATCGACAGGGAATCAGCCCCAGCATTTT.

A note on this clone: The junction differs from germline at one of its ends, possibly a read error. The chain is built from TRBV30 and TRBJ2-1; the D gene is possibly TRBD2 (6 bases). Germline CDR1 is GTSNPN and CDR2 is SVGIG (reference sequence). This CDR3 contains 13 residues. The CDR3 reads CARSPGTGEEQFF. CDR3 sequence (DNA): TGTGCCCGGAGTCCCGGGACGGGAGAAGAGCAGTTCTTC. Combining the CDR3 with reference TRBV30 and TRBJ2-1 gives the whole variable domain SQTIHQWPATLVQPVGSPLSLECTVEGTSNPNLYWYRQAAGRGLQLLFYSVGIGQISSEVPQNLSASRPQDRQFILSSKKLLLSDSGFYLCARSPGTGEEQFFGPGTRLTVL.

The chain links TRBV7-3 to TRBJ2-3; 12 nucleotides line up with TRBD2. CDR1 and CDR2 (germline): SGHTA, FQGTGA. V shed 4 bases and J 1 base; nucleotides not matched to a gene: 0. This CDR3 has 15 residues. The CDR3 loop reads CASSWTSGGTDTQYF. DNA of the CDR3: TGTGCCAGCAGCTGGACTAGCGGGGGCACAGATACGCAGTATTTT. The variable domain in full, with the rest retrieved from reference TRBV7-3 and TRBJ2-3, is GAGVSQTPSNKVTEKGKYVELRCDPISGHTALYWYRQSLGQGPEFLIYFQGTGAADDSGLPNDRFFAVRPEGSVSTLKIQRTERGDSAVYLCASSWTSGGTDTQYFGPGTRLTVL.

The chain combines TRBV6-1 with TRBJ1-1, with a weak D call TRBD1 (5 bases). V lost 5 bases and J 2 bases, leaving 12 bases between the germline ends. This CDR3 is built from 14 residues. Germline loops: CDR1 MNHNS, CDR2 SASEGT. The CDR3 sequence: CASSSDSVNTEAFF. CDR3 coding DNA: TGTGCCAGCAGTTCAGACAGCGTTAACACTGAAGCTTTCTTT.

The chain combines TRBV6-1 with TRBJ2-1; 10 bases fit TRBD2. V lost 4 bases, J lost 12 bases, and 6 bases stayed unmatched. The CDR3 runs to 13 residues. Germline-derived CDR1 and CDR2 are MNHNS and SASEGT. CDR3 sequence (DNA): TGTGCCAGCAGTGGTAGCGGGGGGTACTTGCAGTTCTTC. This gives the protein CASSGSGGYLQFF.

The V call is TRBV19, the J call TRBJ1-2; D is ambiguous. Trimming pared 5 bases from V and 4 bases from J, leaving 17 bases between. CDR1 and CDR2 (germline): LNHDA, SQIVND (reference sequence). The CDR3 sequence is 15 residues long. CDR3 sequence: CASSLTGSPIYGYTF. The CDR3 bases are TGTGCCAGTAGTCTCACGGGGTCACCGATCTATGGCTACACCTTC.

This chain links TRBV29-1 with TRBJ1-1; D call uncertain. CDR1 SQVTM and CDR2 ANQGSEA come from the germline V gene. Trimming stripped 5 bases from V and 0 bases from J, with 7 bases between. The CDR3 has 12 amino acids. The CDR3 loop reads CSVSQVNTEAFF. The CDR3 DNA reads TGCAGCGTTTCCCAGGTGAACACTGAAGCTTTCTTT. Based on the CDR3 plus reference TRBV29-1 and TRBJ1-1, the full variable domain is SAVISQKPSRDICQRGTSLTIQCQVDSQVTMMFWYRQQPGQSLTLIATANQGSEATYESGFVIDKFPISRPNLTFSTLTVSNMSPEDSSIYLCSVSQVNTEAFFGQGTRLTVV.

V usage is TRBV6-1 and J usage is TRBJ1-1, with no clear D. The CDR3 totals 14 residues. CDR1 MNHNS and CDR2 SASEGT come from the germline V gene. Trimming removed 2 bases from V and 4 bases from J, with 11 bases in between. CDR3 loop: CASSEMWATTEAFF. In nucleotides, the CDR3 is TGTGCCAGCAGTGAAATGTGGGCCACCACTGAAGCTTTCTTT.

The rearrangement uses TRBV27 and TRBJ2-3; possibly TRBD1 for D (6 bases). The CDR3 covers 15 residues. V lost 4 bases to trimming and J lost 0 bases, with 11 bases between them. From germline, CDR1 is MNHEY and CDR2 SMNVEV (reference sequence). The CDR3 sequence: CASSSRGVSTDTQYF. The DNA of the CDR3 is TGTGCCAGCAGTTCCAGGGGAGTGAGCACAGATACGCAGTATTTT.

The chain is built from TRBV5-4 and TRBJ1-1, with 7 bases aligning to TRBD1. This CDR3 has 13 amino acids. V dropped 4 bases and J dropped 10; count of bases not matched to a gene: 10. Looked up from germline, CDR1 is SGHNT and CDR2 is YYREEE (reference sequence). CDR3 protein: CASSPDRAGAAFF. The CDR3 DNA is TGTGCCAGCAGCCCAGACAGGGCTGGCGCAGCTTTCTTT.

The chain recombines TRBV27 with TRBJ1-1; 9 bases line up with TRBD1. The CDR3 runs to 13 residues. J lost 0 bases, V lost 8 bases, and 1 base had no gene match. CDR1 is MNHEY, CDR2 SMNVEV, per germline (reference sequence). The CDR3 spells CASGTGMNTEAFF. In nucleotides, the CDR3 is TGTGCCAGCGGGACAGGGATGAACACTGAAGCTTTCTTT.

The chain couples TRBV5-1 to TRBJ1-6; 9 bases are a match to TRBD1. The CDR3 has 16 amino acids. Germline CDR1 SGHRS, CDR2 YFSETQ. Unmatched junction bases numbered 4, after V lost 0 bases and J lost 6 bases. CDR3 nucleotides: TGCGCCAGCAGCTTGGGGACAGGGGTCCCTAATTCACCCCTCCACTTT. This codes for CASSLGTGVPNSPLHF.

This clone was seen a handful of times. The gene calls are TRBV2 and TRBJ2-5, with TRBD2 identical over 11 bases. V dropped 7 bases and J dropped 0; count of bases not matched to a gene: 4. CDR1 and CDR2 (germline): SNHLY, FYNNEI. CDR3 length equals 15 residues. CDR3 DNA: TGTGCCAGCACACGACTAGCGGGGAACCAAGAGACCCAGTACTTC. This encodes CASTRLAGNQETQYF.

The chain uses TRBV6-5 and TRBJ1-5, with D perhaps matching TRBD1 (6 bases). Germline-derived CDR1 and CDR2 are MNHEY and SVGAGI. V lost 3 bases and J 2 bases, leaving 11 bases between the germline ends. The CDR3 has 15 residues. The CDR3 DNA follows: TGTGCCAGCAGTTATCAGGGGTTTGGCAATCAGCCCCAGCATTTT. This sequence encodes CASSYQGFGNQPQHF.

Concerning this clone itself: One end of the junction does not line up with germline, which may come from a read error. The gene calls are TRBV7-6 and TRBJ2-5; D is perhaps TRBD1 (5 bases). Germline-derived CDR1 and CDR2 are SGHVS and FNYEAQ. The CDR3 extends over 14 amino acids. DNA of the CDR3: TGTGCTAGCAGCTTAGGCAGGGATCAAGAGACCCAGTACTTC. Translated: CASSLGRDQETQYF.

This rearrangement joins TRBV5-1 to TRBJ2-3, with 13 bases that match TRBD2. J lost 1 base, V lost 0 bases, and 2 bases had no gene match. The germline V gene has CDR1 SGHRS and CDR2 YFSETQ. The CDR3 covers 17 residues. CDR3 DNA sequence: TGCGCCAGCAGCTTGGCAGGGACTAGCGGGGGCACAGATACGCAGTATTTT. It codes for CASSLAGTSGGTDTQYF.

The chain is built from TRBV11-1 and TRBJ1-3; tentatively, D is TRBD1 (6 bases). The CDR3 contains 15 residues. The V gene lost 5 bases and the J gene lost 4 bases, with 15 bases spanning the gap. Per the germline V gene, CDR1 is SGHAT and CDR2 is FQDESV (reference sequence). CDR3 in DNA: TGTGCCAGCAGCCTACAGGGATTATTCGGAAACACCATATATTTT. Its translation: CASSLQGLFGNTIYF.

The chain joins TRBV9 to TRBJ1-2; tentative D call: TRBD1 (6 bases). The CDR3 totals 15 residues. Trimming shortened V by 1 base and J by 2 bases, and 12 bases separated the two germline ends. Germline V gives CDR1 SGDLS, CDR2 YYNGEE. The CDR3 region is CASSVTGRMNYGYTF. The CDR3 DNA follows: TGTGCCAGCAGCGTAACAGGGCGTATGAACTATGGCTACACCTTC.

The rearrangement uses TRBV5-1 and TRBJ2-7; no clear D gene. Germline CDR1 and CDR2: SGHRS and YFSETQ. This CDR3 is built from 16 residues. Trimming stripped 0 bases from V and 0 bases from J, with 13 bases between. The CDR3 sequence is CASSLAGVRSSYEQYF. The CDR3 DNA reads as TGCGCCAGCAGCTTGGCCGGTGTAAGGAGCTCCTACGAGCAGTACTTC. Combining the CDR3 with reference TRBV5-1 and TRBJ2-7 gives the whole variable domain KAGVTQTPRYLIKTRGQQVTLSCSPISGHRSVSWYQQTPGQGLQFLFEYFSETQRNKGNFPGRFSGRQFSNSRSEMNVSTLELGDSALYLCASSLAGVRSSYEQYFGPGTRLTVT.

The rearrangement uses TRBV29-1 and TRBJ2-3, with unresolved D. Germline values: CDR1 SQVTM, CDR2 ANQGSEA. The germline V and J ends were trimmed by 4 bases and 1 base, with 12 bases remaining between them. The CDR3 has 14 residues. The CDR3 bases are TGCAGCGTTGTGGGTTCCGAGGGCACAGATACGCAGTATTTT. This translates into CSVVGSEGTDTQYF.

The V and J genes are TRBV7-8 and TRBJ2-7; 7 positions agree with TRBD1. Germline loops: CDR1 SGHVS, CDR2 FQNEAQ. The CDR3 is made up of 15 amino acids. After removal of 3 bases from V and 1 base from J, the junction contained 6 bases not matched to a gene. In DNA form, the CDR3 reads TGTGCCAGCAGCTTCGACAGGGTGTCTTCCTACGAGCAGTACTTC. Translated, it gives CASSFDRVSSYEQYF. The full variable domain, its missing parts supplied by reference TRBV7-8 and TRBJ2-7, is GAGVSQSPRYKVAKRGQDVALRCDPISGHVSLFWYQQALGQGPEFLTYFQNEAQLDKSGLPSDRFFAERPEGSVSTLKIQRTQQEDSAVYLCASSFDRVSSYEQYFGPGTRLTVT.